Only a few counts were recorded for the clone carrying this TCR beta chain. Its target is unknown. This record comes from a study of T cells in Graves' hyperthyroidism and ophthalmopathy. Study at large: Staff took peripheral blood when the initial diagnosis was made, before any treatment began. General observations from the study: Prediction of ophthalmopathy progression came a median around 6.5 months pre-onset.

The authors took PBMCs from roughly 9.7 ml fresh peripheral blood. Authors of the study amplified TCR beta CDR3 regions from RNA transcripts. Primed by the HTBI set, a first-round RT-PCR was run on the TCR CDR3. In TCRdb, the multiplex PCR reads were re-called with MiXCR into one record per CDR3 protein. The data hold a few hundred thousand distinct CDR3 sequences, with roughly 15% observed a single time. CDR1 is LNHDA, CDR2 SQIVND, per germline (reference sequence). This CDR3 has 15 residues. Trimming took off 4 bases at V and 0 bases at J, with 12 bases between the two ends. The sample was blood. This TCR was recovered from a woman between 55 and 75 years old with Graves' ophthalmopathy. The chain employs TRBV19 and TRBJ1-1; D remains ambiguous. In DNA form, the CDR3 reads TGTGCCAGTAGTACCCGAAAGGGCTTGAACACTGAAGCTTTCTTT. Residues: CASSTRKGLNTEAFF. Full variable domain (rest looked up from reference TRBV19 and TRBJ1-1): DGGITQSPKYLFRKEGQNVTLSCEQNLNHDAMYWYRQDPGQGLRLIYYSQIVNDFQKGDIAEGYSVSREKKESFPLTVTSAQKNPTAFYLCASSTRKGLNTEAFFGQGTRLTVV.